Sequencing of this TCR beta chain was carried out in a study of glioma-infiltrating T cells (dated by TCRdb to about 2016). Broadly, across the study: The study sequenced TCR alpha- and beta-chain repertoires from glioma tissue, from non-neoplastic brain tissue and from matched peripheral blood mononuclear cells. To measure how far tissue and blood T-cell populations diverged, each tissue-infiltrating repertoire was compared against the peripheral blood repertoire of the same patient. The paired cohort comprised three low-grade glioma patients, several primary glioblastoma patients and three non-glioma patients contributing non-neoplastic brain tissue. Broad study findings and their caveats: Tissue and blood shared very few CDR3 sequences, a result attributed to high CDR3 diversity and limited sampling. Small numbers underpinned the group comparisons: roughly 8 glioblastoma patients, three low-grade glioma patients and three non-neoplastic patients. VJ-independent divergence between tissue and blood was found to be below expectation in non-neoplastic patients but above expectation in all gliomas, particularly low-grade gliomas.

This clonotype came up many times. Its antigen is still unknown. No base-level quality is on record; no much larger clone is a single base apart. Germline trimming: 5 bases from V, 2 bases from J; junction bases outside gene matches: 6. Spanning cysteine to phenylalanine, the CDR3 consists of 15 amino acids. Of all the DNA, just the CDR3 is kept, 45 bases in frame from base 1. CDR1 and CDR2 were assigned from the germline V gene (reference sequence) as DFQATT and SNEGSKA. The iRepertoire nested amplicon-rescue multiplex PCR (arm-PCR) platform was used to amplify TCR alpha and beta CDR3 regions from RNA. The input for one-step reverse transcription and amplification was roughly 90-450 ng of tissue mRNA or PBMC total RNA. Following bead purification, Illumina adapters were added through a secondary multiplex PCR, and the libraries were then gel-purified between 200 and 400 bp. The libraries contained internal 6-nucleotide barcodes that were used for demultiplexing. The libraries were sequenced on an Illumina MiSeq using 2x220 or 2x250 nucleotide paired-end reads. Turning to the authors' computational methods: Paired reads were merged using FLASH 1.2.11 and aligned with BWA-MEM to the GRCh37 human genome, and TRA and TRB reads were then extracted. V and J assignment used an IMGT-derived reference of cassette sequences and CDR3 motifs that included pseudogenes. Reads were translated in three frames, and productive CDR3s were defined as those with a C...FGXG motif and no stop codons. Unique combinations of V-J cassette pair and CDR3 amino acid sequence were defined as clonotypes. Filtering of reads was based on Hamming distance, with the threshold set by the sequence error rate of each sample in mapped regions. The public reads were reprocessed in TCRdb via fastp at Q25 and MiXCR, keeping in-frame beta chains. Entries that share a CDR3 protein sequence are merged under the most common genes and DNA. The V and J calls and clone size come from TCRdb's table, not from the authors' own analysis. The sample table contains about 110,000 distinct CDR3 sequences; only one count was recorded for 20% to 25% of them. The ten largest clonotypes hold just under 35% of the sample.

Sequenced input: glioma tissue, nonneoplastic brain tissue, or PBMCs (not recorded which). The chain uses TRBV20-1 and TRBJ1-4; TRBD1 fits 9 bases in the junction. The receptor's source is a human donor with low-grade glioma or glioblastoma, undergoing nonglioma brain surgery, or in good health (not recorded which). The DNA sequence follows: TGCAGTGCTTTTGGACAGGGGACGACTAATGAAAAACTGTTTTTT. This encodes CSAFGQGTTNEKLFF.